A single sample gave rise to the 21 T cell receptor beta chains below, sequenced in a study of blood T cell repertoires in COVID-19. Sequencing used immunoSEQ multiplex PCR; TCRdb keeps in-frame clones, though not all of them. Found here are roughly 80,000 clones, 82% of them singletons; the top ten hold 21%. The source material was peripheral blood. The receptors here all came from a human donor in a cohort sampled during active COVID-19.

CDR3 in DNA: TGTGCCAGCAGTGAGCTTGTGGACAGCATGAACACTGAAGCTTTCTTT. Amino acids: CASSELVDSMNTEAFF. The chain joins TRBV6-1 to TRBJ1-1, with a possible D match to TRBD1 (6 bases). Trimming pared 3 bases from V and 0 bases from J, leaving 14 bases between. This CDR3 comprises 16 residues. Germline CDR1 MNHNS, CDR2 SASEGT.

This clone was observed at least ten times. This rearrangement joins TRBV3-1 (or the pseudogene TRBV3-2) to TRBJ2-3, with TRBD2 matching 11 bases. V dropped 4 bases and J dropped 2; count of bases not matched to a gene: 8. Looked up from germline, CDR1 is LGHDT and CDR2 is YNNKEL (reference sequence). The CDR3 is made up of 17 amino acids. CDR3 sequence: CASSPTHSGGDTDTQYF. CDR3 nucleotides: TGTGCCAGCAGCCCCACCCATAGCGGGGGGGACACAGATACGCAGTATTTT.

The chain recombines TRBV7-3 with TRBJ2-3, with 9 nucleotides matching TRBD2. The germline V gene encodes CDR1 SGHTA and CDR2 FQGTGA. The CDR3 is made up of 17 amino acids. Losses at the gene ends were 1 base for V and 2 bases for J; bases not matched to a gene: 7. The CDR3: CASSLSLAGSLTDTQYF. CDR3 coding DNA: TGTGCCAGCAGCTTAAGCCTAGCGGGGTCTCTCACAGATACGCAGTATTTT.

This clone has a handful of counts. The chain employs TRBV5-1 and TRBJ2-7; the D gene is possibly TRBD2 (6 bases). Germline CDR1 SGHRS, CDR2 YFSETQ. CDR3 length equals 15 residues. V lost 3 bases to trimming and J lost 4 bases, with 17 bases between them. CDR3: CASSSARGEKYEQYF. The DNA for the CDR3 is TGCGCCAGCAGCTCCGCCCGCGGGGAGAAGTACGAGCAGTACTTC.

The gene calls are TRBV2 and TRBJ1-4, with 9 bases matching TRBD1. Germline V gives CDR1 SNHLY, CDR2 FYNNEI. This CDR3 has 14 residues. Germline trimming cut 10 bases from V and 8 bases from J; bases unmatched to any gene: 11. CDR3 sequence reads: CAISLGTGREKLFF. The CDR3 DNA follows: TGTGCCATCTCCCTTGGGACAGGGAGAGAAAAACTGTTTTTT.

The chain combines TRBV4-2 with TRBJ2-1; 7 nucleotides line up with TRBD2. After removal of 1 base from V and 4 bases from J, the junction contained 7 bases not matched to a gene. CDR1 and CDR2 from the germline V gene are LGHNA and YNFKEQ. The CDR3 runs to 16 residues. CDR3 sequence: CASSQGEGLLYNEQFF. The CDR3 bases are TGTGCCAGCAGCCAAGGGGAGGGGCTTCTTTACAATGAGCAGTTCTTC.

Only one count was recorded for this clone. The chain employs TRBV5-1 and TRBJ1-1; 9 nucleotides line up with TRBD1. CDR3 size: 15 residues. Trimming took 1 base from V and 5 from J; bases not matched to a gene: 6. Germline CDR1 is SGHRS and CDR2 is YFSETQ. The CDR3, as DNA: TGCGCCAGCAGCTTGACCGGGACAGGGCGGACTGAAGCTTTCTTT. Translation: CASSLTGTGRTEAFF.

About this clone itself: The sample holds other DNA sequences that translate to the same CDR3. In DNA, the CDR3 is TGTGCCAGCAGTCGACAGGGAAACACTGAAGCTTTCTTT. Encoded protein: CASSRQGNTEAFF. The chain employs TRBV3-1 (or the pseudogene TRBV3-2) and TRBJ1-1; 7 bases line up with TRBD1. V lost 6 bases to trimming and J lost 2 bases; unmatched junction nucleotides: 3. The germline V gene encodes CDR1 LGHDT and CDR2 YNNKEL (reference sequence). The CDR3 extends over 13 amino acids.

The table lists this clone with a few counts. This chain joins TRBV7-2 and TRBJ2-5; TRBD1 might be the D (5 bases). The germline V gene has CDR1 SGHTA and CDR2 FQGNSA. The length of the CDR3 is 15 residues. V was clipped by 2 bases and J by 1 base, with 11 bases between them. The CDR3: CASSLPQGSQETQYF. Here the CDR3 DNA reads TGTGCCAGCAGCTTACCCCAGGGATCCCAAGAGACCCAGTACTTC.

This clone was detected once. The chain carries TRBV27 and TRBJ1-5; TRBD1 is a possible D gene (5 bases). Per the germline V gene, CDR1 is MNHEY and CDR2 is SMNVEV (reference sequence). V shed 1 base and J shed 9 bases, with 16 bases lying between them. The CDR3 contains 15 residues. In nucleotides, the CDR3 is TGTGCCAGCAGTTTATATCCTCAGGGAATGACGCCCCAGCATTTT. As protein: CASSLYPQGMTPQHF.

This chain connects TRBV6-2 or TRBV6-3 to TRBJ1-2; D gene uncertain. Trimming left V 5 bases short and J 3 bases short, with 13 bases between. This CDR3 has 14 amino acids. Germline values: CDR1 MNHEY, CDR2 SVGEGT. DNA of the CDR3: TGTGCCAGCAGTGCGGTCGGCGCTTACTATGGCTACACCTTC. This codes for CASSAVGAYYGYTF.

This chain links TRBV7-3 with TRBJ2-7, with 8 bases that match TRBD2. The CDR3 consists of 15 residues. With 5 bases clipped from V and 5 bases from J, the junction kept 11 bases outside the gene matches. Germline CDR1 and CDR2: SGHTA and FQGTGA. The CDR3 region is CASSPSRTSSHEQYF. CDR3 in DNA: TGTGCCAGCAGCCCATCCCGGACTAGCAGCCACGAGCAGTACTTC.

DNA of the CDR3: TGTGCCACCAGCAGAGATAATAGCGGAGTCTACAATGAGCAGTTCTTC. It specifies CATSRDNSGVYNEQFF. V is TRBV15 and J is TRBJ2-1; weak D call: TRBD2 (6 bases). Germline loops: CDR1 LNHNV, CDR2 YYDKDF (reference sequence). Trimming took 0 bases from V and 3 from J, leaving 12 bases between them. CDR3 length: 16 amino acids.

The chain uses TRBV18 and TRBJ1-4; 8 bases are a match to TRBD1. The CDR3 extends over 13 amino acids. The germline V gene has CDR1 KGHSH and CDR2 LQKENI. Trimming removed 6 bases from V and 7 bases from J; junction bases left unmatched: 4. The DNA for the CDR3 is TGTGCCAGCTCTTCGACAGGGGTTGAAAAACTGTTTTTT. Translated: CASSSTGVEKLFF.

CDR3 amino acids: CASSPQGQRDTDTQYF. For the CDR3, the DNA is TGTGCCAGCAGCCCACAGGGACAGCGAGACACAGATACGCAGTATTTT. The chain employs TRBV7-2 and TRBJ2-3; TRBD1 matches 7 bases. CDR1 and CDR2 from the germline V gene are SGHTA and FQGNSA. Losses at the gene ends were 5 bases for V and 2 bases for J; bases not matched to a gene: 10. The CDR3 spans 16 residues.

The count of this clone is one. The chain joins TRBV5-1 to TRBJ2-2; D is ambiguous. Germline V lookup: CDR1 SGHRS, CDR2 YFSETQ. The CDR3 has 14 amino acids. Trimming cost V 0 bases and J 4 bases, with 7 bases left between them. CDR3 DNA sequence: TGCGCCAGCAGCTTGGAATCTCTCACCGGGGAGCTGTTTTTT. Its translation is CASSLESLTGELFF.

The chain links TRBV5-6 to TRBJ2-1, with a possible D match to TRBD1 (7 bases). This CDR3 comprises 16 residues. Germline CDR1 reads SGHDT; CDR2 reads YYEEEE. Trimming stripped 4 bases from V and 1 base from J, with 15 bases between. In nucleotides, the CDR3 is TGTGCCAGCAGCCCACGTCAGGGGGGTTCCTACAATGAGCAGTTCTTC. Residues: CASSPRQGGSYNEQFF.

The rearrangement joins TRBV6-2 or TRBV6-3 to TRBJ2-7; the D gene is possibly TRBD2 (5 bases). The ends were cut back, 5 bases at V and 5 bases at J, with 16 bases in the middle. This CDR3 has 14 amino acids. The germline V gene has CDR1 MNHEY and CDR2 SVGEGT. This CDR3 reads CASSRPGYGNEQYF. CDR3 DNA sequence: TGTGCCAGCAGTAGGCCGGGATATGGGAACGAGCAGTACTTC.

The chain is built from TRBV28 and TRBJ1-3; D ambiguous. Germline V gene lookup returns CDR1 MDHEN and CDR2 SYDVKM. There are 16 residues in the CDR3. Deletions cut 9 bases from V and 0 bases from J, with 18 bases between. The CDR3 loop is CASISGSSISGNTIYF. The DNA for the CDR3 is TGTGCCAGTATTTCGGGTTCCTCTATCTCTGGAAACACCATATATTTT.

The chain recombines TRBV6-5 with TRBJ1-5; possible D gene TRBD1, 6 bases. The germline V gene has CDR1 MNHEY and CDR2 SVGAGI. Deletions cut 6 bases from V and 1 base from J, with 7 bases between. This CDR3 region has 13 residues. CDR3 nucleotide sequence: TGTGCCAGCAGAACAGGGAGCAATCAGCCCCAGCATTTT. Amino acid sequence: CASRTGSNQPQHF.

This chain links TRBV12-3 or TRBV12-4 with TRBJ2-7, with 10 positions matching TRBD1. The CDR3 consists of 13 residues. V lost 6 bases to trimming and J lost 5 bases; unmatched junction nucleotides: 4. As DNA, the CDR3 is TGTGCCAGCAGAATAGGGACAGGGGACGAGCAGTACTTC. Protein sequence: CASRIGTGDEQYF.